Listed below are T cell receptor beta chains from one sample, sequenced in a study of T-cell reconstitution after alpha-beta-depleted transplantation in children. TCRdb used MiXCR to reprocess the PCR reads, holding one entry per CDR3 protein. The profile shows about a million distinct CDR3 sequences, roughly 31% of them singletons. This specimen was PBMCs, mostly from graft donor cells, taken 360 days after TCRalphabeta/CD19-depleted stem cell transplant. The receptors were gathered from a boy under three years old who had a stem cell transplant for SCID, so the T cells may come from the graft donor. Both conserved end residues are part of each CDR3. A D gene is named only where the DNA matches it firmly. Clone size is stated in some rows and not others, as once, few, many or a class when expanded.

clone size: few; J gene: TRBJ2-1; V gene: TRBV9; D gene: TRBD2; CDR3 protein: CASSAERGLAPREQFF; CDR3 DNA: TGTGCCAGCAGCGCAGAGAGGGGACTAGCCCCCCGGGAGCAGTTCTTC
clone size: .; J gene: TRBJ2-7; V gene: TRBV6-2/TRBV6-3; D gene: .; CDR3 protein: CASSPWGVTYEQYF; CDR3 DNA: TGTGCCAGCAGCCCTTGGGGGGTTACCTACGAGCAGTACTTC
clone size: few; J gene: TRBJ2-3; V gene: TRBV29-1; D gene: .; CDR3 protein: CSVEREGIRTDTQYF; CDR3 DNA: TGCAGCGTTGAACGAGAGGGAATAAGGACAGATACGCAGTATTTT
clone size: few; J gene: TRBJ2-3; V gene: TRBV15; D gene: .; CDR3 protein: CATSRQGYETQYF; CDR3 DNA: TGTGCCACCAGCAGACAGGGGTATGAGACGCAGTATTTT
clone size: .; J gene: TRBJ2-3; V gene: TRBV3-1; D gene: TRBD2; CDR3 protein: CASSRAGVTTDTQYF; CDR3 DNA: TGTGCCAGCAGCCGGGCGGGGGTGACCACAGATACGCAGTATTTT
clone size: few; J gene: TRBJ2-2; V gene: TRBV5-1; D gene: .; CDR3 protein: CASSWDFGTGELFF; CDR3 DNA: TGCGCCAGCAGCTGGGACTTCGGCACCGGGGAGCTGTTTTTT
clone size: .; J gene: TRBJ1-1; V gene: TRBV11-1; D gene: TRBD1; CDR3 protein: CASRQPGQKITEAFF; CDR3 DNA: TGTGCCAGCCGTCAACCGGGACAGAAAATCACTGAAGCTTTCTTT
clone size: .; J gene: TRBJ2-7; V gene: TRBV6-5; D gene: TRBD1; CDR3 protein: CASSYGDSSYEQYF; CDR3 DNA: TGTGCCAGCAGTTACGGGGACAGCTCCTACGAGCAGTACTTC
clone size: once; J gene: TRBJ2-7; V gene: TRBV16; D gene: .; CDR3 protein: CASSQSSGGPSYEQYF; CDR3 DNA: TGTGCCAGCAGCCAATCGTCCGGGGGACCGTCCTACGAGCAGTACTTC
clone size: few; J gene: TRBJ2-2; V gene: TRBV30; D gene: .; CDR3 protein: CAWAGGKELFF; CDR3 DNA: TGTGCCTGGGCAGGGGGGAAGGAGCTGTTTTTT
clone size: .; J gene: TRBJ1-4; V gene: TRBV28; D gene: .; CDR3 protein: CASSTGPEKLFF; CDR3 DNA: TGTGCCAGCAGTACCGGGCCTGAAAAACTGTTTTTT
clone size: many; J gene: TRBJ2-2; V gene: TRBV12-3/TRBV12-4; D gene: TRBD1; CDR3 protein: CASSPGQGFSGELFF; CDR3 DNA: TGTGCCAGCAGTCCGGGACAGGGCTTTAGCGGGGAGCTGTTTTTT
clone size: many; J gene: TRBJ2-7; V gene: TRBV20-1; D gene: .; CDR3 protein: CSASSGQTYEQYF; CDR3 DNA: TGCAGTGCTAGTTCTGGACAGACCTACGAGCAGTACTTC
clone size: few; J gene: TRBJ1-2; V gene: TRBV12-3/TRBV12-4; D gene: .; CDR3 protein: CASRSIYDYTF; CDR3 DNA: TGTGCCAGCAGGTCCATCTATGACTACACCTTC
clone size: .; J gene: TRBJ2-3; V gene: TRBV7-4; D gene: TRBD2; CDR3 protein: CASSTWTSGGSTDTQYF; CDR3 DNA: TGTGCCAGCAGCACCTGGACTAGCGGGGGGAGCACAGATACGCAGTATTTT
clone size: .; J gene: TRBJ2-2; V gene: TRBV5-1; D gene: .; CDR3 protein: CASSPDVRGTGELFF; CDR3 DNA: TGCGCCAGCAGCCCGGACGTGCGGGGCACCGGGGAGCTGTTTTTT
clone size: .; J gene: TRBJ2-5; V gene: TRBV3-1; D gene: TRBD2; CDR3 protein: CASSPQGLAGLETQYF; CDR3 DNA: TGTGCCAGCAGCCCCCAGGGACTAGCGGGGTTGGAGACCCAGTACTTC
clone size: .; J gene: TRBJ2-1; V gene: TRBV12-3/TRBV12-4; D gene: .; CDR3 protein: CASSLDGSPYNEQFF; CDR3 DNA: TGTGCCAGCAGTTTAGACGGGAGCCCCTACAATGAGCAGTTCTTC
clone size: few; J gene: TRBJ1-1; V gene: TRBV4-1; D gene: TRBD1; CDR3 protein: CASSHWDRDTEAFF; CDR3 DNA: TGCGCCAGCAGCCATTGGGACAGGGACACTGAAGCTTTCTTT
clone size: few; J gene: TRBJ2-5; V gene: TRBV6-1; D gene: .; CDR3 protein: CASSEHGGGPSGPETQYF; CDR3 DNA: TGTGCCAGCAGTGAACATGGGGGGGGGCCGTCTGGTCCAGAGACCCAGTACTTC
clone size: .; J gene: TRBJ2-7; V gene: TRBV12-3/TRBV12-4; D gene: .; CDR3 protein: CASSYLAYEQYF; CDR3 DNA: TGTGCCAGCAGCTATCTGGCCTACGAGCAGTACTTC
clone size: many; J gene: TRBJ2-2; V gene: TRBV4-2; D gene: TRBD2; CDR3 protein: CASSQDGSGGGGELFF; CDR3 DNA: TGTGCCAGCAGCCAAGATGGGAGCGGGGGAGGCGGGGAGCTGTTTTTT
clone size: few; J gene: TRBJ2-7; V gene: TRBV9; D gene: TRBD1; CDR3 protein: CASSVGSGTGLYEQYF; CDR3 DNA: TGTGCCAGCAGCGTAGGGAGCGGGACAGGGCTCTACGAGCAGTACTTC
clone size: few; J gene: TRBJ1-4; V gene: TRBV15; D gene: TRBD1; CDR3 protein: CATSRQPPHRGHNEKLFF; CDR3 DNA: TGTGCCACCAGCAGACAACCACCCCACAGGGGCCATAATGAAAAACTGTTTTTT
clone size: .; J gene: TRBJ2-1; V gene: TRBV7-2; D gene: .; CDR3 protein: CASSLLGAGWNEQFF; CDR3 DNA: TGTGCCAGCAGCTTGCTGGGGGCCGGTTGGAATGAGCAGTTCTTC
clone size: few; J gene: TRBJ1-1; V gene: TRBV20-1; D gene: .; CDR3 protein: CSAPGRTNTEAFF; CDR3 DNA: TGCAGTGCCCCCGGACGGACCAACACTGAAGCTTTCTTT
clone size: few; J gene: TRBJ1-1; V gene: TRBV4-1; D gene: .; CDR3 protein: CASSHATRTEAFF; CDR3 DNA: TGCGCCAGCAGCCACGCAACGAGGACTGAAGCTTTCTTT
clone size: .; J gene: TRBJ2-1; V gene: TRBV10-3; D gene: TRBD1; CDR3 protein: CAIGRQGANNEQFF; CDR3 DNA: TGTGCCATCGGTCGACAGGGGGCCAACAATGAGCAGTTCTTC
clone size: .; J gene: TRBJ1-1; V gene: TRBV28; D gene: .; CDR3 protein: CASSLTSSFLCTEAFF; CDR3 DNA: TGTGCCAGCAGTTTAACCTCCTCCTTCCTTTGTACCGAAGCTTTCTTT
clone size: .; J gene: TRBJ1-1; V gene: TRBV6-5; D gene: .; CDR3 protein: CASTEGLRAFF; CDR3 DNA: TGTGCCAGCACCGAGGGTCTTAGAGCTTTCTTT
clone size: few; J gene: TRBJ2-3; V gene: TRBV2; D gene: .; CDR3 protein: CASSVGWGADTQYF; CDR3 DNA: TGTGCCAGCAGTGTCGGGTGGGGGGCGGATACGCAGTATTTT
clone size: .; J gene: TRBJ1-6; V gene: TRBV28; D gene: TRBD1; CDR3 protein: CASSRDRLEPLHF; CDR3 DNA: TGTGCCAGCAGTCGGGACAGGCTAGAGCCCCTCCACTTT
clone size: few; J gene: TRBJ2-3; V gene: TRBV12-3/TRBV12-4; D gene: .; CDR3 protein: CASSLQGRVHGDTQYF; CDR3 DNA: TGTGCCAGCAGTTTGCAGGGTCGGGTTCACGGAGATACGCAGTATTTT
clone size: .; J gene: TRBJ1-1; V gene: TRBV12-3/TRBV12-4; D gene: .; CDR3 protein: CASSLLVGGSIIF; CDR3 DNA: TGTGCCAGCAGTTTATTGGTTGGGGGGAGTATAATCTTT
clone size: few; J gene: TRBJ2-2; V gene: TRBV20-1; D gene: .; CDR3 protein: CSARSNTGELFF; CDR3 DNA: TGCAGTGCTAGATCGAACACCGGGGAGCTGTTTTTT